These T cell receptor beta chains were read from a single sample in a study of CD8+CD57+ T cells in acquired aplastic anemia. MiXCR, applied by TCRdb to the reads, yields one record per CDR3 protein. The table has around 180,000 distinct CDR3 sequences, 55% to 70% seen once. The specimen sequenced was sorted CD4+, CD8+, or CD8+CD57+ T cells (not recorded which) from PBMCs. The receptors originated from a human donor with severe aplastic anemia or a healthy control (not recorded which). CDR3s include the opening cysteine and the closing phenylalanine or tryptophan. Each record gives: J gene, clone size, V gene, D gene, CDR3 DNA, CDR3 protein. D genes are given only for firm matches. For some rows the clone size is stated as once, few or many, or as a class when expanded; others skip it.

J gene: TRBJ2-7; clone size: few; V gene: TRBV29-1; D gene: TRBD1; CDR3 DNA: TGCAGCGTGGGGGACAGGGGAATGAGCTCCTACGAGCAGTACTTC; CDR3 protein: CSVGDRGMSSYEQYF
J gene: TRBJ2-3; clone size: once; V gene: TRBV6-1; D gene: .; CDR3 DNA: TGTGCCAGCAACGGGGGTACAGATACGCAGTATTTT; CDR3 protein: CASNGGTDTQYF
J gene: TRBJ1-6; clone size: .; V gene: TRBV9; D gene: TRBD1; CDR3 DNA: TGTGCCAGCAGCGTAGGGCCGGACAGGTCCCTTTCACCCCTCCACTTT; CDR3 protein: CASSVGPDRSLSPLHF
J gene: TRBJ1-1; clone size: .; V gene: TRBV2; D gene: .; CDR3 DNA: .; CDR3 protein: CASSLGETQYFGPGTEAFF
J gene: TRBJ2-1; clone size: .; V gene: TRBV7-9; D gene: TRBD2; CDR3 DNA: TGTGCCGTCCTCGAAGGCGGGAGGGCCGAGTTAGGTGAGCAGTTCTTC; CDR3 protein: CAVLEGGRAELGEQFF
J gene: TRBJ2-2; clone size: .; V gene: TRBV9; D gene: .; CDR3 DNA: .; CDR3 protein: CASSVDRANEQFFGELFF
J gene: TRBJ1-1; clone size: .; V gene: TRBV20-1; D gene: .; CDR3 DNA: TGCAGTGCTTGGGATCAGCCCACCCTGGGCACTGAAGCTTTCTTT; CDR3 protein: CSAWDQPTLGTEAFF
J gene: TRBJ2-7; clone size: once; V gene: TRBV7-9; D gene: TRBD2; CDR3 DNA: TGTGCCAGCAGCTTGTCGGGACTAGCGGGGTACTACGAGCAGTACTTC; CDR3 protein: CASSLSGLAGYYEQYF
J gene: TRBJ2-7; clone size: .; V gene: TRBV7-8; D gene: .; CDR3 DNA: TGTGCCAGCAGCTCGGAAATGGACAGCTCCTACGAGCAGTACTTC; CDR3 protein: CASSSEMDSSYEQYF
J gene: TRBJ2-5; clone size: .; V gene: TRBV5-1; D gene: .; CDR3 DNA: TGCGCCAGCAGCTTAGGACAGCGGCTAGGGCAAGAGACCCAGTACTTC; CDR3 protein: CASSLGQRLGQETQYF
J gene: TRBJ2-7; clone size: .; V gene: TRBV11-3; D gene: .; CDR3 DNA: TGTGCCAGCAGCCATTACACATACGAGCAGTACTTC; CDR3 protein: CASSHYTYEQYF
J gene: TRBJ1-2; clone size: many; V gene: TRBV4-1; D gene: .; CDR3 DNA: TGCGCCAGCAGCCAAGATGGGCAGGGCCCTAACTATGGCTACACCTTC; CDR3 protein: CASSQDGQGPNYGYTF
J gene: TRBJ2-2; clone size: .; V gene: TRBV2; D gene: TRBD2; CDR3 DNA: TGTGCCAGCAGTCGCGGACTAGCCACCGGGGAGCTGTTTTTT; CDR3 protein: CASSRGLATGELFF
J gene: TRBJ2-7; clone size: .; V gene: TRBV24-1; D gene: .; CDR3 DNA: TGTGCCACCAGTGAGGGAAAGGCGGTACCCTACGAGCAGTACTTC; CDR3 protein: CATSEGKAVPYEQYF
J gene: TRBJ2-2; clone size: once; V gene: TRBV30; D gene: .; CDR3 DNA: TGTGCCTGGAGGGGGTCCCCCACCGGGGAGCTGTTTTTT; CDR3 protein: CAWRGSPTGELFF
J gene: TRBJ2-7; clone size: .; V gene: TRBV20-1; D gene: TRBD2; CDR3 DNA: TGCAGTGCTAGAGCTAGCGGGACCTACGAGCAGTACTTC; CDR3 protein: CSARASGTYEQYF
J gene: TRBJ1-5; clone size: .; V gene: TRBV2; D gene: .; CDR3 DNA: TGTGCCACAAGGTACGGATTAAGCGGTCAGCCCCAGCATTTT; CDR3 protein: CATRYGLSGQPQHF
J gene: TRBJ2-7; clone size: many; V gene: TRBV9; D gene: TRBD1; CDR3 DNA: TGTGCCAGCAGCGCGGGACAGCAGTACGAGCAGTACTTC; CDR3 protein: CASSAGQQYEQYF
J gene: TRBJ2-5; clone size: .; V gene: TRBV5-1; D gene: TRBD1; CDR3 DNA: TGCGCCAGCGGCCGTGATGGACAGGGGTATGAGACCCAGTACTTC; CDR3 protein: CASGRDGQGYETQYF
J gene: TRBJ1-1; clone size: .; V gene: TRBV12-3/TRBV12-4; D gene: .; CDR3 DNA: TGTGCCAGCAGTGACAGGCCGAGAAACATGAAAACTGAAGCTTTCTTT; CDR3 protein: CASSDRPRNMKTEAFF
J gene: TRBJ1-3; clone size: .; V gene: TRBV9; D gene: .; CDR3 DNA: TGTGCCAGCAGCCCAGTACACACCGGGGAGCTTGGAAACACCATATATTTT; CDR3 protein: CASSPVHTGELGNTIYF
J gene: TRBJ2-7; clone size: .; V gene: TRBV29-1; D gene: TRBD2; CDR3 DNA: TGCAGCGTGACCGGACTAGCGATCTCCGAGCAGTACTTC; CDR3 protein: CSVTGLAISEQYF
J gene: TRBJ2-2; clone size: .; V gene: TRBV7-2; D gene: .; CDR3 DNA: TGTGCCAGCAGCTTCCTTGGGCTCGGGGAGCTGTTTTTT; CDR3 protein: CASSFLGLGELFF
J gene: TRBJ1-6; clone size: .; V gene: TRBV6-1; D gene: TRBD1; CDR3 DNA: TGTGCCAGCAGGCAGGGGGTTGGTTCACCCCTCCACTTT; CDR3 protein: CASRQGVGSPLHF
J gene: TRBJ2-3; clone size: .; V gene: TRBV7-6; D gene: .; CDR3 DNA: TGTGCCAGCAGCTTCAGGGGCCCTCCATCTAGCACAGATACGCAGTATTTT; CDR3 protein: CASSFRGPPSSTDTQYF
J gene: TRBJ2-4; clone size: few; V gene: TRBV7-8; D gene: .; CDR3 DNA: TGTGCCAGCAGCTTAGCAAGGACGGACAAAAACATTCAGTACTTC; CDR3 protein: CASSLARTDKNIQYF
J gene: TRBJ2-5; clone size: .; V gene: TRBV6-5; D gene: TRBD2; CDR3 DNA: TGTGCCAGCAGTTACTCGGGGGCGGGAGGGCCGTCAGAGACCCAGTACTTC; CDR3 protein: CASSYSGAGGPSETQYF
J gene: TRBJ2-5; clone size: many; V gene: TRBV3-1; D gene: .; CDR3 DNA: TGTGCCAGCAGCACGCGACTAGATCAGACCCAGTACTTC; CDR3 protein: CASSTRLDQTQYF
J gene: TRBJ2-3; clone size: .; V gene: TRBV5-1; D gene: TRBD2; CDR3 DNA: TGCGCCAGCAGCTTTGGCGGGAGTAGTACAGATACGCAGTATTTT; CDR3 protein: CASSFGGSSTDTQYF
J gene: TRBJ1-2; clone size: once; V gene: TRBV7-2; D gene: .; CDR3 DNA: TGTGCCAGCAGCCAGCGTGGGGGGCGGGTCTATGGCTACACCTTC; CDR3 protein: CASSQRGGRVYGYTF